These 19 T cell receptor beta chains were sequenced from one sample in a study of T cells after posttransplantation cyclophosphamide. TCRdb's table, derived via immunoSEQ multiplex PCR, lists solely in-frame clones and lacks some. The sample consists of about 52,000 clones, approximately 94% of them appearing once. Sequenced sample: PBMCs. The receptors derive from a woman in her twenties or thirties in good health and a related stem cell transplant donor.

J is TRBJ1-5 and V is TRBV29-1; the match to TRBD1 covers 9 bases. With V trimmed by 7 bases and J by 4 bases, 5 bases remained unmatched. The CDR3 totals 13 residues. In germline, CDR1 is SQVTM, CDR2 ANQGSEA. The CDR3 here is CSARQGGNQPQHF. CDR3 in DNA: TGCAGCGCCCGACAGGGGGGAAATCAGCCCCAGCATTTT.

The rearrangement uses TRBV14 and TRBJ1-2, with D unclear. With 0 bases removed from V and 2 bases from J, the gap between germline ends came to 13 bases. The CDR3 extends over 16 amino acids. The germline gives CDR1 SGHDN, CDR2 FVKESK. The CDR3 sequence: CASSQDAAGSNYGYTF. CDR3 in DNA: TGTGCCAGCAGCCAAGATGCGGCCGGCTCGAACTATGGCTACACCTTC. The full variable domain, with the rest looked up from reference TRBV14 and TRBJ1-2, is EAGVTQFPSHSVIEKGQTVTLRCDPISGHDNLYWYRRVMGKEIKFLLHFVKESKQDESGMPNNRFLAERTGGTYSTLKVQPAELEDSGVYFCASSQDAAGSNYGYTFGSGTRLTVV.

The gene calls are TRBV7-2 and TRBJ1-1; D unclear. Trimming shortened V by 5 bases and J by 13 bases, and 11 bases separated the two germline ends. Germline V gene lookup returns CDR1 SGHTA and CDR2 FQGNSA. This CDR3 is 10 amino acids long. The CDR3 is CASSRWGGFF. CDR3 nucleotides: TGTGCCAGCAGCCGTTGGGGAGGTTTCTTT.

The J gene is TRBJ2-2, the V gene TRBV28; the match to TRBD2 covers 13 bases. J was trimmed by 6 bases and V by 6 bases; bases with no gene match: 10. The CDR3 spans 17 residues. Germline V CDR1 and CDR2: MDHEN, SYDVKM. The CDR3 coding sequence is TGTGCCAGCAGGGGAACTAGCGGGGGGGCATTCGCCGGGGAGCTGTTTTTT. Its protein product is CASRGTSGGAFAGELFF. The variable domain in full, with the rest retrieved from reference TRBV28 and TRBJ2-2, is DVKVTQSSRYLVKRTGEKVFLECVQDMDHENMFWYRQDPGLGLRLIYFSYDVKMKEKGDIPEGYSVSREKKERFSLILESASTNQTSMYLCASRGTSGGAFAGELFFGEGSRLTVL.

This chain joins TRBV9 and TRBJ2-3, with TRBD2 matching over 11 bases. CDR3 length: 16 residues. Trimming at V came to 3 bases and at J to 2 bases, leaving 5 bases not matched to a gene. Germline-derived CDR1 and CDR2 are SGDLS and YYNGEE. CDR3 loop: CASSAPSGGSTDTQYF. The CDR3, as DNA: TGTGCCAGCAGCGCCCCTAGCGGGGGGTCCACAGATACGCAGTATTTT.

The genes are TRBV10-3 and TRBJ2-1; weak D call: TRBD2 (8 bases). The CDR3 spans 18 residues. V lost 2 bases, J lost 4 bases, and 21 bases lay in between. Germline-derived CDR1 and CDR2 are ENHRY and SYGVKD. CDR3 in amino acids: CAISEQIAGQTSYNEQFF. The CDR3 DNA reads TGTGCCATCAGTGAGCAGATAGCGGGACAGACGAGTTACAATGAGCAGTTCTTC.

The rearrangement uses TRBV28 and TRBJ2-7, with D perhaps matching TRBD1 (6 bases). Deletions cut 8 bases from V and 0 bases from J, with 26 bases between. Per the germline V gene, CDR1 is MDHEN and CDR2 is SYDVKM. There are 18 residues in the CDR3. CDR3 amino acids: CASPPSGENRALSYEQYF. In DNA, the CDR3 is TGTGCCAGCCCGCCCTCAGGGGAAAACCGTGCCCTCTCCTACGAGCAGTACTTC.

The chain has TRBV30 and TRBJ1-5, with D perhaps TRBD1 (6 bases). CDR3 size: 13 residues. Trimming took off 0 bases at V and 7 bases at J, with 10 bases between the two ends. Per germline, CDR1 GTSNPN and CDR2 SVGIG (reference sequence). The CDR3 DNA reads TGTGCCTGGAGTGTACAGGGACAACAGCCCCAGCATTTT. This encodes CAWSVQGQQPQHF.

This sequence joins TRBV11-2 and TRBJ1-2; 8 bases map to TRBD1. This CDR3 is built from 13 residues. Germline trimming cut 3 bases from V and 8 bases from J; bases unmatched to any gene: 5. Germline V CDR1 and CDR2: SGHAT, FQNNGV. CDR3 amino acids: CASSFGQGVGYTF. For the CDR3, the DNA is TGTGCCAGCAGCTTCGGACAGGGTGTGGGCTACACCTTC.

The chain carries TRBV6-5 and TRBJ2-5, with 7 bases lining up with TRBD1. The germline V gene has CDR1 MNHEY and CDR2 SVGAGI. There are 15 residues in the CDR3. J lost 1 base, V lost 5 bases, and 7 bases had no gene match. This CDR3 is CASSLTGQFQETQYF. CDR3 DNA sequence: TGTGCCAGCAGTCTAACGGGACAGTTCCAAGAGACCCAGTACTTC.

The chain recombines TRBV5-4 with TRBJ2-2; 7 bases line up with TRBD1. Germline V CDR1 and CDR2: SGHNT, YYREEE (reference sequence). After removal of 1 base from V and 6 bases from J, the junction contained 9 bases not matched to a gene. CDR3 length: 16 amino acids. CDR3 sequence reads: CASSLWAGGNAGELFF. In DNA form, the CDR3 reads TGTGCCAGCAGCTTGTGGGCAGGGGGTAATGCCGGGGAGCTGTTTTTT.

The chain uses TRBV4-1 and TRBJ2-5; TRBD2 matches at 7 bases. V dropped 4 bases and J dropped 1; count of bases not matched to a gene: 3. Per the germline V gene, CDR1 is MGHRA and CDR2 is YSYEKL. The CDR3 totals 14 residues. The chain's CDR3 is CASSLRGFQETQYF. CDR3 DNA: TGCGCCAGCAGCCTGCGGGGGTTCCAAGAGACCCAGTACTTC.

The J gene is TRBJ2-2, the V gene TRBV19; D may be TRBD2 (6 bases). With 0 bases removed from V and 4 bases from J, the gap between germline ends came to 9 bases. Germline CDR1 is LNHDA and CDR2 is SQIVND (reference sequence). The CDR3 contains 15 residues. CDR3 amino acids: CASSIEGRITGELFF. The DNA of the CDR3 is TGTGCCAGTAGTATAGAGGGGAGGATCACCGGGGAGCTGTTTTTT.

The V call is TRBV11-2, the J call TRBJ2-7, with D perhaps TRBD1 (6 bases). Per germline, CDR1 SGHAT and CDR2 FQNNGV. Between the trimmed V and J ends, which lost 0 bases and 1 base, there was a span of 19 bases. The CDR3 has 18 residues. DNA of the CDR3: TGTGCCAGCAGCTTAGACAACCTACTACAGGGACCTTCCTACGAGCAGTACTTC. Its translation is CASSLDNLLQGPSYEQYF.

V gene TRBV6-6 combines with J gene TRBJ1-1; 8 nucleotides agree with TRBD1. V trimming: 10 bases; J trimming: 2 bases; junction bases outside the gene matches: 12. This CDR3 region has 15 residues. Germline V lookup: CDR1 MNHNY, CDR2 SVGAGI (reference sequence). As DNA, the CDR3 is TGTGCCACCCTAGGCAGGGGGCCTCCAAACACTGAAGCTTTCTTT. Translation: CATLGRGPPNTEAFF.

The chain uses TRBV7-9 and TRBJ1-4, with D perhaps TRBD1 (6 bases). Trimming left V 5 bases short and J 2 bases short, with 9 bases between. Germline CDR1 and CDR2: SEHNR and FQNEAQ (reference sequence). CDR3 size: 14 residues. In nucleotides, the CDR3 is TGTGCCAGCAGCGGCAGGGGTACTAATGAAAAACTGTTTTTT. Translated: CASSGRGTNEKLFF.

The rearrangement joins TRBV2 to TRBJ2-2; D is uncertain. This CDR3 has 14 amino acids. The germline gives CDR1 SNHLY, CDR2 FYNNEI. V was clipped by 3 bases and J by 3 bases, with 8 bases between them. The CDR3 nucleotides are TGTGCCAGCAGTGACCTACAGTACACCGGGGAGCTGTTTTTT. Amino acids: CASSDLQYTGELFF. Full variable domain (rest looked up from reference TRBV2 and TRBJ2-2): EPEVTQTPSHQVTQMGQEVILRCVPISNHLYFYWYRQILGQKVEFLVSFYNNEISEKSEIFDDQFSVERPDGSNFTLKIRSTKLEDSAMYFCASSDLQYTGELFFGEGSRLTVL.

The V gene is TRBV29-1, the J gene TRBJ1-1; possible D gene TRBD1, 6 bases. Trimming cost V 5 bases and J 4 bases, with 14 bases left between them. This CDR3 has 13 residues. Germline V CDR1 and CDR2: SQVTM, ANQGSEA. CDR3 DNA sequence: TGCAGCGTTCGGGACACAAGGAGCACTGAAGCTTTCTTT. The encoded protein is CSVRDTRSTEAFF.

The CDR3 DNA follows: TGTGCCAGCAGAATGACAGGGTCGGTTCAGCCCCAGCATTTT. Protein product: CASRMTGSVQPQHF. J is TRBJ1-5 and V is TRBV27; 7 nucleotides line up with TRBD1. The CDR3 length is 14 residues. Germline loops: CDR1 MNHEY, CDR2 SMNVEV (reference sequence). Unmatched junction bases numbered 8, after V lost 6 bases and J lost 6 bases.